The 25 T cell receptor beta chains below were found in one sample sequenced in a study of T cells in Graves' hyperthyroidism and ophthalmopathy. Researchers took RNA transcripts and amplified the TCR beta CDR3 regions from them. An initial round of RT-PCR targeting the TCR CDR3 relied on the HTBI primer set. Via MiXCR, TCRdb re-called the multiplex PCR reads, giving one row per CDR3 protein. The sample holds roughly 740,000 distinct CDR3 sequences, approximately 16% seen once. Sample: blood. The receptor set was obtained from a man between 18 and 29 years old with Graves' hyperthyroidism.

This clonotype was observed a handful of times. This chain joins TRBV6-1 and TRBJ2-3, with D tentatively TRBD1 (5 bases). Between the trimmed V and J ends, which lost 6 bases and 5 bases, there was a span of 18 bases. From germline, CDR1 is MNHNS and CDR2 SASEGT. The CDR3 has 15 residues. Here the CDR3 reads CASSLGGRDIDTQYF. CDR3 DNA sequence: TGTGCCAGCAGCCTGGGCGGCAGGGATATAGATACGCAGTATTTT.

This clonotype was recorded a few times. The chain links TRBV20-1 to TRBJ2-2, with 9 bases matching TRBD1. The V gene end was trimmed by 0 bases and the J gene end by 6 bases; junction bases not matched to a gene: 8. The CDR3 extends over 16 amino acids. Germline lookup yields CDR1 DFQATT and CDR2 SNEGSKA (reference sequence). CDR3 DNA sequence: TGCAGTGCTAGAGAGGGGGGGACAGGGATCCCCGGGGAGCTGTTTTTT. This codes for CSAREGGTGIPGELFF.

This chain uses TRBV14 with TRBJ1-2, with D possibly TRBD1 on 5 matching bases. CDR3 length: 13 residues. The V end lost 3 bases, the J end lost 8 bases, and 13 bases lay between the germline ends. Per germline, CDR1 SGHDN and CDR2 FVKESK. This CDR3 reads CASSQGDRYGYTF. The DNA of the CDR3 is TGTGCCAGCAGCCAGGGTGACAGATACGGCTACACCTTC.

The chain joins TRBV3-1 to TRBJ1-2, with a tentative D call TRBD1 (5 bases). CDR3 size: 15 residues. Germline CDR1 reads LGHDT; CDR2 reads YNNKEL (reference sequence). V gave up 2 bases and J gave up 0 bases, with 10 bases separating them. The CDR3 is CASSQSPGTNYGYTF. In nucleotides, the CDR3 is TGTGCCAGCAGCCAATCGCCAGGGACTAACTATGGCTACACCTTC.

This chain links TRBV12-3 or TRBV12-4 with TRBJ2-1; the match to TRBD2 covers 13 bases. Unmatched junction bases numbered 8, after V lost 7 bases and J lost 2 bases. CDR3 length: 17 amino acids. DNA for the CDR3: TGTGCCAGCACCGATAGGACTAGCGGGAGACCCTACAATGAGCAGTTCTTC. The encoded protein is CASTDRTSGRPYNEQFF.

The rearrangement links TRBV6-1 to TRBJ1-2; no clear D. The V gene's germline CDR1 is MNHNS and CDR2 SASEGT. This CDR3 spans 13 amino acids. The CDR3 DNA reads as TGTGCGATAAGACACCCCCCTAACTATGGCTACACCTTC. Translated, it gives CAIRHPPNYGYTF.

This clonotype was detected ten times or more. The V gene is TRBV6-1, the J gene TRBJ2-7, with D hard to call. V shed 3 bases and J shed 1 base, with 10 bases lying between them. The CDR3 is 14 residues long. CDR1 is MNHNS, CDR2 SASEGT, per germline. The CDR3 protein is CASSEVEGSYEQYF. CDR3 DNA: TGTGCCAGCAGTGAGGTCGAAGGTTCCTACGAGCAGTACTTC.

This clonotype was observed once. The rearrangement links TRBV20-1 to TRBJ1-6; D not resolved. The CDR3 contains 14 residues. Germline CDR1 reads DFQATT; CDR2 reads SNEGSKA (reference sequence). Trimming left V 6 bases short and J 0 bases short, with 9 bases between. The CDR3 nucleotides read TGCAGTGCGATATCTAGCTCCTATAATTCACCCCTCCACTTT. Translation: CSAISSSYNSPLHF.

The V gene is TRBV7-6, the J gene TRBJ2-7, with 7 bases matching TRBD1. The CDR3 is made up of 16 amino acids. Germline CDR1 SGHVS, CDR2 FNYEAQ. J lost 3 bases, V lost 1 base, and 9 bases had no gene match. The CDR3 spells CASSLDTGVGFYEQYF. CDR3 nucleotides: TGTGCCAGCAGCTTAGATACAGGGGTGGGGTTCTACGAGCAGTACTTC.

This sequence joins TRBV30 and TRBJ2-3; D is undetermined. V lost 8 bases and J 2 bases, leaving 14 bases between the germline ends. The CDR3 is 13 residues long. The germline CDR1 and CDR2 sequences are GTSNPN and SVGIG (reference sequence). The CDR3 coding sequence is TGTGCCCCCCCCGCCGGTGTCACAGATACGCAGTATTTT. This gives the protein CAPPAGVTDTQYF.

This clonotype appeared many times. The rearrangement uses TRBV2 and TRBJ2-7; D possibly matches TRBD1 or TRBD2 (5 bases each). The V gene's germline CDR1 is SNHLY and CDR2 FYNNEI. This CDR3 region has 14 residues. Trimming removed 10 bases at V and 2 bases at J, with 18 bases between. The CDR3, as DNA: TGTGCCACAACGGAAGGGAGACAGACCTACGAGCAGTACTTC. Translated: CATTEGRQTYEQYF.

This clonotype was counted at least ten times. The chain recombines TRBV11-2 with TRBJ2-5, with D hard to call. The CDR3 totals 14 residues. V was trimmed by 1 base and J by 1 base, leaving 7 bases between them. CDR1 and CDR2 from the germline V gene are SGHAT and FQNNGV. Written as DNA, the CDR3 is TGTGCCAGCAGCTTAGGCGGAAGCCAAGAGACCCAGTACTTC. This sequence encodes CASSLGGSQETQYF.

This clonotype was picked up many times. The chain recombines TRBV18 with TRBJ2-1; D ambiguous. The ends were cut back, 2 bases at V and 7 bases at J, with 12 bases in the middle. The length of the CDR3 is 14 residues. Germline lookup yields CDR1 KGHSH and CDR2 LQKENI. CDR3 coding DNA: TGTGCCAGCTCACCAAGGCAGGCCCTTAATGAGCAGTTCTTC. The encoded protein is CASSPRQALNEQFF.

About this clonotype: This may be a read error: a much more frequent sequence differs by one nucleotide. Given the absence of the conserved phenylalanine or tryptophan at the CDR3 end, a read error is likely. The chain has TRBV20-1 and TRBJ2-5, with 10 bases matching TRBD2. With 5 bases clipped from V and 4 bases from J, the junction kept 7 bases outside the gene matches. Per germline, CDR1 DFQATT and CDR2 SNEGSKA (reference sequence). The CDR3 contains 14 residues. The CDR3 protein is CSAGSGGNGETQYL. The CDR3 coding sequence is TGCAGTGCTGGTAGCGGGGGGAATGGAGAGACCCAGTACCTC.

This clonotype was recorded many times. The chain joins TRBV10-2 to TRBJ2-5; the match to TRBD1 covers 7 bases. CDR3 length equals 14 residues. The V and J ends lost 2 bases and 5 bases, in that order; junction bases with no gene match: 5. The V gene's germline CDR1 is WSHSY and CDR2 SAAADI. CDR3 amino acids: CASSEIGGAETQYF. CDR3 coding DNA: TGCGCCAGCAGTGAGATAGGGGGCGCGGAGACCCAGTACTTC.

This clonotype was picked up a small number of times. The chain has TRBV6-2 or TRBV6-3 and TRBJ2-1, with TRBD2 matching over 7 bases. CDR1 and CDR2 (germline): MNHEY, SVGEGT. V lost 4 bases and J lost 6; bases outside the gene matches: 6. The CDR3 is 14 residues long. The CDR3 region is CASSSQRGFNEQFF. The CDR3 bases are TGTGCCAGCAGTTCCCAGCGGGGCTTCAATGAGCAGTTCTTC.

As regards this clonotype: Since a much larger clone is just one base distant, this may be a read error. The rearrangement uses TRBV27 and TRBJ2-7; TRBD2 is a possible D gene (6 bases). Per the germline V gene, CDR1 is MNHEY and CDR2 is SMNVEV (reference sequence). This CDR3 has 13 amino acids. CDR3 nucleotide sequence: TGTGCCAGCAGAAGGGACTTCTCCTACGAGCAGTGCTTC. It yields the protein CASRRDFSYEQCF.

The chain links TRBV20-1 to TRBJ2-7, with D maybe TRBD1 (5 bases). The germline CDR1 and CDR2 sequences are DFQATT and SNEGSKA (reference sequence). The CDR3 loop spans 12 amino acids. Trimming removed 6 bases at V and 7 bases at J, with 16 bases between. The CDR3 spells CSAKQGGMEQYF. CDR3 nucleotide sequence: TGCAGTGCCAAGCAGGGCGGCATGGAGCAGTACTTC.

The CDR3 reads CASSLTPGLEQYF. CDR3 coding DNA: TGTGCCAGCAGCTTAACGCCGGGACTAGAGCAGTACTTC. The V and J genes are TRBV7-3 and TRBJ2-7, with 7 positions matching TRBD2. Trimming took 0 bases from V and 7 from J; bases not matched to a gene: 3. This CDR3 contains 13 residues. Germline CDR1 is SGHTA and CDR2 is FQGTGA.

The J gene is TRBJ2-7, the V gene TRBV7-8; 8 bases map to TRBD2. The CDR3 is made up of 13 amino acids. Losses at the gene ends were 5 bases for V and 6 bases for J; bases not matched to a gene: 6. Germline CDR1 SGHVS, CDR2 FQNEAQ. The CDR3 sequence is CASSPPGGLEQYF. The CDR3 nucleotides read TGTGCCAGCAGCCCGCCGGGGGGGCTCGAGCAGTACTTC.

This clonotype was recorded many times. This chain joins TRBV28 and TRBJ2-3, with D uncertain. The germline V and J ends were trimmed by 6 bases and 0 bases, with 7 bases remaining between them. The CDR3 consists of 13 residues. Germline V gene lookup returns CDR1 MDHEN and CDR2 SYDVKM. Here the CDR3 reads CASRDGSTDTQYF. Written as DNA, the CDR3 is TGTGCCAGCAGAGACGGTAGCACAGATACGCAGTATTTT.

This clonotype was seen many times. J is TRBJ2-1 and V is TRBV12-5; the D gene is possibly TRBD2 (5 bases). Per the germline V gene, CDR1 is LGHNT and CDR2 is FRNRAP. The CDR3 runs to 15 residues. The V end was cut by 6 bases, the J end by 0 bases, with 12 bases between. CDR3 nucleotide sequence: TGTGCTAGTGGCAAGAGCGGAAGCTCCTACAATGAGCAGTTCTTC. Protein: CASGKSGSSYNEQFF.

V usage is TRBV5-6 and J usage is TRBJ2-3; D ambiguous. Trimming took 0 bases from V and 6 from J, leaving 8 bases between them. CDR1 and CDR2 (germline): SGHDT, YYEEEE. CDR3 length: 13 residues. CDR3 coding DNA: TGTGCCAGCAGCTTGGAGGTTCGGGATACGCAGTATTTT. Its protein product is CASSLEVRDTQYF.

This clonotype was seen a handful of times. This chain uses TRBV20-1 with TRBJ2-6; D is undetermined. CDR1 DFQATT and CDR2 SNEGSKA come from the germline V gene (reference sequence). The CDR3 runs 15 residues. Trimming removed 3 bases at V and 0 bases at J, with 9 bases between. The CDR3 nucleotides are TGCAGTGCTAGGAACCGGAACTCTGGGGCCAACGTCCTGACTTTC. It specifies CSARNRNSGANVLTF.

This chain links TRBV19 with TRBJ1-1; no firm D call. V was trimmed by 7 bases and J by 1 base, leaving 16 bases between them. This CDR3 spans 15 amino acids. In germline, CDR1 is LNHDA, CDR2 SQIVND (reference sequence). The CDR3 reads CASTNRRERNTEAFF. CDR3 nucleotide sequence: TGTGCCAGTACCAACCGGCGGGAGAGGAACACTGAAGCTTTCTTT.